These T cell receptor beta chains were read from a single sample in a study of blood T cells in healthy people across ages. Each CDR3 protein gets one entry after TCRdb re-called the 5' RACE reads with MiXCR. The sample yields some 930,000 distinct CDR3 sequences, under 35% seen once. This same sample was also taken into another study, of T cells of mothers and their children.

The sample consisted of blood. These TCRs come from a middle-aged woman in good health. Each CDR3 is given with its conserved first and last residue. The D gene is left open where the match is weak. For some rows the clone size is stated as once, few or many, or as a class when expanded; others skip it.

D: TRBD2; V: TRBV6-5; size: .; J: TRBJ2-1; DNA: TGTGCCAGCAACAACGGGGGGGATGAGCAGTTCTTC; CDR3: CASNNGGDEQFF
D: TRBD2; V: TRBV28; size: many; J: TRBJ2-7; DNA: TGTGCCAGCAGTTGGGGGGGAAGCGGCTACGAGCAGTACTTC; CDR3: CASSWGGSGYEQYF
D: TRBD2; V: TRBV24-1; size: .; J: TRBJ2-1; DNA: TGTGCCACCAGTGATTGGGGGACTAGCGGGGGGGCTCATACCAATGAGCAGTTCTTC; CDR3: CATSDWGTSGGAHTNEQFF
D: TRBD1; V: TRBV12-3/TRBV12-4; size: .; J: TRBJ2-7; DNA: TGTGCCAGCAGTTTAAGGCCAGGGGGCGCGGACGAGCAGTACTTC; CDR3: CASSLRPGGADEQYF
D: TRBD2; V: TRBV18; size: few; J: TRBJ2-5; DNA: TGTGCCAGCTCACCTCCACTAGCGGGGATGGAAGAGACCCAGTACTTC; CDR3: CASSPPLAGMEETQYF
D: .; V: TRBV7-8; size: few; J: TRBJ1-3; DNA: TGTGCCAGCAGCTTAAACCAAGGGGCTTTCTCTGGAAACACCATATATTTT; CDR3: CASSLNQGAFSGNTIYF
D: .; V: TRBV5-1; size: .; J: TRBJ1-2; DNA: TGCGCCAGCGGCTTGGGGGAAAACTATGGCTACACCTTC; CDR3: CASGLGENYGYTF
D: TRBD1; V: TRBV7-2; size: .; J: TRBJ2-2; DNA: TGTGCCAGCAGCCCCGGGACAGGGGGCCCCGGGGAGCTGTTTTTT; CDR3: CASSPGTGGPGELFF
D: TRBD2; V: TRBV20-1; size: .; J: TRBJ2-7; DNA: TGCAGTGCAGCCCTGACTAGCGGGATTAGTGAGCAGTACTTC; CDR3: CSAALTSGISEQYF
D: TRBD2; V: TRBV4-3; size: many; J: TRBJ2-7; DNA: TGCGCCAGCAGCCAAGAGGGAGGGAACGAGCAGTACTTC; CDR3: CASSQEGGNEQYF
D: .; V: TRBV28; size: .; J: TRBJ1-2; DNA: TGTGCCAGCAGTGCAACGCCCTGGGGGGGCTACACCTTC; CDR3: CASSATPWGGYTF
D: TRBD1; V: TRBV6-5; size: .; J: TRBJ1-1; DNA: TGTGCCAGCAGCCGGGACAGGGGGGGAAACACTGAAGCTTTCTTT; CDR3: CASSRDRGGNTEAFF
D: .; V: TRBV20-1; size: .; J: TRBJ2-7; DNA: TGCAGTGCTAGGTCGGCGGACTACGAGCAGGACTTC; CDR3: CSARSADYEQDF
D: .; V: TRBV3-1; size: .; J: TRBJ1-6; DNA: TGTGCCAGCAGCCCCTTTTATGTTGAGGAGCATTCACCCCTCCACTTT; CDR3: CASSPFYVEEHSPLHF
D: .; V: TRBV29-1; size: .; J: TRBJ2-5; DNA: TGCAGCGTTGGGGGATATTCAAAAGAGACCCAGTACTTC; CDR3: CSVGGYSKETQYF
D: TRBD1; V: TRBV5-1; size: .; J: TRBJ2-1; DNA: TGCGCCAGCAGCTTGGATAACCTCTCCCAGGACAGGGGGGCCAATGAGCAGTTCTTC; CDR3: CASSLDNLSQDRGANEQFF
D: .; V: TRBV7-3; size: few; J: TRBJ2-7; DNA: TGTGCCAGCAGCTTAAGCGGAGGCAGGGGCTACGAGCAGTACTTC; CDR3: CASSLSGGRGYEQYF
D: TRBD1; V: TRBV6-5; size: .; J: TRBJ1-4; DNA: TGTGCCAGCAGGGTCGACAGGGTGGGAGAAAAACTGTTTTTT; CDR3: CASRVDRVGEKLFF
D: .; V: TRBV20-1; size: .; J: TRBJ1-4; DNA: TGCAGTGCTAGAGATCGGGACATGGAGGAAAAACTGTTTTTT; CDR3: CSARDRDMEEKLFF
D: .; V: TRBV4-1; size: many; J: TRBJ2-5; DNA: TGCGCCAGCAGCCAAGTCCCGCCCGGGGAGACCCAGTACTTC; CDR3: CASSQVPPGETQYF
D: .; V: TRBV7-9; size: .; J: TRBJ2-7; DNA: TGTGCCAGCAGCCGCGGACAGTCTGGCTACGAGCAGTACTTC; CDR3: CASSRGQSGYEQYF
D: .; V: TRBV20-1; size: many; J: TRBJ1-2; DNA: TGCAGTGCTAGAGAGGGCAGTTATGGCTACACCTTC; CDR3: CSAREGSYGYTF
D: TRBD2; V: TRBV18; size: .; J: TRBJ2-5; DNA: TGTGCCAGCTCACCAAACGGCGGGGGGGAGACCCAGTACTTC; CDR3: CASSPNGGGETQYF
D: .; V: TRBV9; size: .; J: TRBJ1-6; DNA: TGTGCCAGCAGCGCCCTGCATGGCCCCGAGACACCCCTCCACTTT; CDR3: CASSALHGPETPLHF
D: .; V: TRBV7-8; size: once; J: TRBJ1-2; DNA: TGTGCCAGCAGCTTAACGGACCGGTGTCCTCGCTACACCTTC; CDR3: CASSLTDRCPRYTF
D: .; V: TRBV5-1; size: few; J: TRBJ1-6; DNA: TGCGCCAGCAGCTTGGCCGGAGGCGCGTATTCACCCCTCCACTTT; CDR3: CASSLAGGAYSPLHF
D: .; V: TRBV5-1; size: .; J: TRBJ2-1; DNA: TGCGCCAGCAGCTTGGTGATCGGGACAAACAATGAGCAGTTCTTC; CDR3: CASSLVIGTNNEQFF
D: TRBD1; V: TRBV28; size: many; J: TRBJ1-2; DNA: TGTGCCACCAAACCCCCGGGACAGGGTGTTGTTGGCTATGGCTACACCTTC; CDR3: CATKPPGQGVVGYGYTF
D: TRBD1; V: TRBV20-1; size: .; J: TRBJ2-4; DNA: TGCAGTGCTAGAGGACAGGGAATAGCCAAAAACATTCAGTACTTC; CDR3: CSARGQGIAKNIQYF
D: .; V: TRBV29-1; size: .; J: TRBJ2-7; DNA: TGCAGCGTTGCCCATGGGACCCCCTACGAGCAGTACTTC; CDR3: CSVAHGTPYEQYF
D: TRBD2; V: TRBV24-1; size: few; J: TRBJ2-5; DNA: TGTGCCACCAGTGACCCGGGGGGGCCTTTAGAGACCCAGTACTTC; CDR3: CATSDPGGPLETQYF
D: .; V: TRBV7-9; size: few; J: TRBJ1-4; DNA: TGTGCCAGCAGCCAGGGACGGCATAATGAAAAACTGTTTTTT; CDR3: CASSQGRHNEKLFF
D: .; V: TRBV19; size: .; J: TRBJ2-7; DNA: TGTGCCAGTAGTATATATGACGGGACCTACGAGCAGTACTTC; CDR3: CASSIYDGTYEQYF
D: .; V: TRBV9; size: .; J: TRBJ1-2; DNA: TGTGCCAGCAGCGTAGACAGGGTCGCCAATGGCTACACCTTC; CDR3: CASSVDRVANGYTF
D: .; V: TRBV2; size: few; J: TRBJ1-2; DNA: TGTGCCAGCACTGCGCAGTTGTACTATGGCTACACCTTC; CDR3: CASTAQLYYGYTF
D: TRBD1; V: TRBV12-3/TRBV12-4; size: .; J: TRBJ2-7; DNA: TGTGCCAGCAGTTGGGGCTGGGACAGGGATTACGAGCAGTACTTC; CDR3: CASSWGWDRDYEQYF
D: .; V: TRBV7-9; size: .; J: TRBJ1-2; DNA: TGTGCCAGCAGCTTAAGCGCAGCACCCTTTATGGGAGGCTACACCTTC; CDR3: CASSLSAAPFMGGYTF
D: TRBD1; V: TRBV10-3; size: .; J: TRBJ1-6; DNA: TGTGCCATCAGTGACTCCTCAGGGGGCGGATCACCCCTCCACTTT; CDR3: CAISDSSGGGSPLHF
D: .; V: TRBV29-1; size: .; J: TRBJ1-1; DNA: TGCGGCGTTGATGGGGGGGGTTCGAGCACTGAAGCTTTCTTT; CDR3: CGVDGGGSSTEAFF
D: .; V: TRBV20-1; size: many; J: TRBJ2-7; DNA: TGCAGTGCTCCGACGGACACCTACGAGCAGTACTTC; CDR3: CSAPTDTYEQYF
D: .; V: TRBV28; size: few; J: TRBJ2-7; DNA: TGTGCCAGCAAGAGGCTCCCCTACGAGCAGTACTTC; CDR3: CASKRLPYEQYF
D: TRBD1; V: TRBV18; size: few; J: TRBJ2-3; DNA: TGTGCCAGCTCCCCGGACAGGGGCCTTCACTACACAGATACGCAGTATTTT; CDR3: CASSPDRGLHYTDTQYF
D: .; V: TRBV7-9; size: .; J: TRBJ2-5; DNA: TGTGCCAGCAGCTTAGTGGGCGCCGCGAAGACCCAGTACTTC; CDR3: CASSLVGAAKTQYF
D: .; V: TRBV20-1; size: many; J: TRBJ2-5; DNA: TGCAGTGCTAGTGGGCAGGGGGGAAGACAAGAGACCCAGTACTTC; CDR3: CSASGQGGRQETQYF
D: .; V: TRBV6-5; size: .; J: TRBJ1-2; DNA: TGTGCCAGCAGTTACCGGGACACGTATGGCTACACCTTC; CDR3: CASSYRDTYGYTF